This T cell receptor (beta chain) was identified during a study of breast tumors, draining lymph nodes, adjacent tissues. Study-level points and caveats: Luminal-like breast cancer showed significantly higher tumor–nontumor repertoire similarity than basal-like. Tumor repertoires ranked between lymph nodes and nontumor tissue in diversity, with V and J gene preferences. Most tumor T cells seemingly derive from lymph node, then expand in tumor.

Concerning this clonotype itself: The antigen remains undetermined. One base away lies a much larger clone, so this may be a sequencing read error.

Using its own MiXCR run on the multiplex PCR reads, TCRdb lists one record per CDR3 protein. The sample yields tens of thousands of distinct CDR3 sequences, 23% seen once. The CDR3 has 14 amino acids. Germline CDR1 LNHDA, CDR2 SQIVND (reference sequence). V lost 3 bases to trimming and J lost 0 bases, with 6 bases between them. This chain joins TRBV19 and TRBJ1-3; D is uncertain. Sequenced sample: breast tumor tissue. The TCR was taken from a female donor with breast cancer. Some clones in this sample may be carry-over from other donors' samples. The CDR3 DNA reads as TGTGCCAGTAGTATGCGGGGCTCTGGAAACACCATATATTTT. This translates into CASSMRGSGNTIYF.